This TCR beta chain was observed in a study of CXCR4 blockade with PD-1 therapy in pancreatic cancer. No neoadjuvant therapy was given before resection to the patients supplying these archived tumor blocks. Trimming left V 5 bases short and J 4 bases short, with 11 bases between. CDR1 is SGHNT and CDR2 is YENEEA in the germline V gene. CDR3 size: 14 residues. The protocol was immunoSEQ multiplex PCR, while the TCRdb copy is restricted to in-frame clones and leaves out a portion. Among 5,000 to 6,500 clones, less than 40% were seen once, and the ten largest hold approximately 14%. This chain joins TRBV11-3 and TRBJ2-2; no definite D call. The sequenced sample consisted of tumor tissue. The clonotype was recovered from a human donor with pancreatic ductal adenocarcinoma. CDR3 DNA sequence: TGTGCCAGCAGCCTAAAGGTTACCACCGGGGAGCTGTTTTTT. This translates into CASSLKVTTGELFF. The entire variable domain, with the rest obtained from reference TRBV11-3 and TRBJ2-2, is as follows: EAGVVQSPRYKIIEKKQPVAFWCNPISGHNTLYWYLQNLGQGPELLIRYENEEAVDDSQLPKDRFSAERLKGVDSTLKIQPAELGDSAVYLCASSLKVTTGELFFGEGSRLTVL.